Described below is a single T cell receptor beta chain sequence and its context. The sample belongs to a study of control samples from healthy donors and cancer patients. With 5 bases removed from V and 5 bases from J, the gap between germline ends came to 16 bases. Germline V lookup: CDR1 SEHNR, CDR2 FQNEAQ (reference sequence). The CDR3 is 14 amino acids. Produced via immunoSEQ multiplex PCR; TCRdb's table is partial and in-frame only. This sample has about 80,000 clones; about 79% occur once, and the top ten carry roughly 11%. The clonotype comes from a man in his sixties with head and neck cancer. The sample consisted of PBMCs. The V gene is TRBV7-9, the J gene TRBJ2-7; D gene ambiguous. DNA of the CDR3: TGTGCCAGCAGCCCCCCCTCGCAGGCCCACGAGCAGTACTTC. Protein sequence: CASSPPSQAHEQYF.